This T cell receptor beta chain is from a study of T cell repertoires in cytomegalovirus infection (dated by TCRdb to about 2019). At the level of the whole study: The peptide stimulations were aimed at well-studied HLA-B-restricted epitopes as well as recently identified HLA-C-restricted CMV epitopes, whose presentation resists viral immunomodulation. Donor HLA type was relevant to the analysis, as public TCR beta signatures indicated carriage of CMV infection together with the matching HLA type.

This clonotype came up many times. The specificity of this receptor is unknown. No base-level quality is on record; no much larger clone is a single base apart. The germline V gene gives CDR1 as SGHTA and CDR2 as FQGNSA. Spanning cysteine to phenylalanine, the CDR3 consists of 14 amino acids. The DNA shown is the 42-base CDR3, in frame from base 1. Deletion took 3 bases off V and 13 bases off J, with a span of 18 bases between the germline ends. Instrument used: Illumina HiSeq 1500. Using fastp trimming at Q25 and MiXCR clonotype assembly, TCRdb reanalyzed the public sequencing data and kept in-frame beta chains. For every CDR3 protein sequence, its rows merge into one entry that carries the most common genes and DNA. This sample holds about 350,000 distinct CDR3 sequences; approximately 35% were observed only once. Roughly 13% of the sample rests with the top ten. Read against the paper, the sample's treatment or condition label means: in vitro stimulation with specific CMV peptide epitopes to enrich CMV-specific T cells.

The research as a whole found: Cumulative frequency of public TCR beta family members discriminated carriers of CMV infection plus the relevant HLA type in this cohort and an independent roughly 320-donor cohort. The ex vivo response was dominated by HLA-C-restricted CMV-specific TCR beta clonotypes, and the single most frequent clonotype in two of eight donors was supplied by these HLA-C-restricted clonotypes.

Sequenced material: cultured PBMCs, taken from culture after CMV antigen stimulation. This sequence was found in a human donor in good health (CMV status not recorded). Some clones in this sample may be carry-over from other donors' samples. The rearranged segments are TRBV7-2 and TRBJ1-4; a tentative D call is TRBD1 (5 bases match). The encoded CDR3 is CASSFTDTAMRLFF. The nucleotides are TGTGCCAGCAGCTTTACGGACACTGCGATGAGACTGTTTTTT. Supplemented by the reference TRBV7-2 and TRBJ1-4 proteins around the CDR3, the complete variable domain is GAGVSQSPSNKVTEKGKDVELRCDPISGHTALYWYRQSLGQGLEFLIYFQGNSAPDKSGLPSDRFSAERTGGSVSTLTIQRTQQEDSAVYLCASSFTDTAMRLFFGSGTQLSVL.